These 27 T cell receptor beta chains originate from one sample sequenced in a study of OX40 agonist ivuxolimab in advanced cancers. Data came from immunoSEQ multiplex PCR; TCRdb stores just in-frame clones and leaves some out. Of about 53,000 clones listed, around 79% are singletons. Sequencing was performed on CD4+ or CD8+ T cells sorted from blood, taken in a trial of the OX40 agonist ivuxolimab. Every receptor here comes from an adult with an advanced solid tumor such as melanoma, head and neck, liver or kidney cancer.

The rearrangement joins TRBV5-6 to TRBJ1-2; D possibly corresponds to TRBD1 (5 bases). CDR1 SGHDT and CDR2 YYEEEE come from the germline V gene. The CDR3 is made up of 16 amino acids. V gave up 4 bases and J gave up 5 bases, with 21 bases separating them. The CDR3 spells CASSPMVRGVGYGYTF. CDR3 DNA: TGTGCCAGCAGCCCGATGGTCCGGGGGGTAGGATATGGCTACACCTTC.

The V call is TRBV6-5, the J call TRBJ2-5; a weak D match, TRBD1 (6 bases). This CDR3 has 14 amino acids. With 6 bases removed from V and 3 bases from J, the gap between germline ends came to 14 bases. Germline V gene sequence: CDR1 MNHEY, CDR2 SVGAGI. In DNA, the CDR3 is TGTGCCAGCAGCCCCACAACAGGGAAAGAGACCCAGTACTTC. It is translated as CASSPTTGKETQYF.

The J gene is TRBJ2-2, the V gene TRBV7-6; D call uncertain. V lost 5 bases and J lost 2, with 12 bases in between. Germline loops: CDR1 SGHVS, CDR2 FNYEAQ. This CDR3 region has 15 residues. The CDR3 DNA sequence: TGTGCCAGCAGCCTGACACGTTCCAACACCGGGGAGCTGTTTTTT. Encoded protein: CASSLTRSNTGELFF.

The V gene is TRBV11-3, the J gene TRBJ2-1; D is unclear. The V end was cut by 4 bases, the J end by 3 bases, with 7 bases between. This CDR3 has 13 residues. Per germline, CDR1 SGHNT and CDR2 YENEEA. The CDR3 loop is CASSYSIYNEQFF. The CDR3 DNA sequence: TGTGCCAGCAGCTATTCCATCTACAATGAGCAGTTCTTC.

CDR3 sequence (DNA): TGTGCCAGCATGGGCAGGGGGGGAACTGAAGCTTTCTTT. Its translation is CASMGRGGTEAFF. V is TRBV2 and J is TRBJ1-1, with 7 bases aligning to TRBD1. The CDR3 runs 13 residues. Unmatched junction bases numbered 7, after V lost 7 bases and J lost 5 bases. Looked up from germline, CDR1 is SNHLY and CDR2 is FYNNEI.

The chain combines TRBV7-9 with TRBJ2-2; D is unresolved. CDR3 length: 16 amino acids. Deletions cut 4 bases from V and 2 bases from J, with 14 bases between. Germline CDR1 and CDR2: SEHNR and FQNEAQ (reference sequence). CDR3 sequence reads: CASSSPGSANTGELFF. Here the CDR3 DNA reads TGTGCCAGCAGCTCCCCCGGGTCCGCCAACACCGGGGAGCTGTTTTTT.

The rearrangement links TRBV19 to TRBJ2-5; 8 nucleotides align to TRBD2. The germline CDR1 and CDR2 sequences are LNHDA and SQIVND (reference sequence). The CDR3 has 15 amino acids. After removal of 1 base from V and 1 base from J, the junction contained 2 bases not matched to a gene. The CDR3 loop is CASSIGSGIQETQYF. CDR3 coding DNA: TGTGCCAGTAGTATAGGTAGCGGGATCCAAGAGACCCAGTACTTC.

The rearrangement uses TRBV5-1 and TRBJ2-1; 10 nucleotides match TRBD2. This CDR3 contains 16 residues. CDR1 and CDR2 (germline): SGHRS, YFSETQ. V gave up 0 bases and J gave up 8 bases; unmatched junction bases: 8. CDR3 sequence: CASSLGAGGWTDEQFF. CDR3 sequence (DNA): TGCGCCAGCAGCTTGGGAGCGGGAGGGTGGACTGATGAGCAGTTCTTC.

The chain combines TRBV11-3 with TRBJ2-4, with D possibly TRBD2 on 5 matching bases. The germline CDR1 and CDR2 sequences are SGHNT and YENEEA. Deletions cut 5 bases from V and 1 base from J, with 21 bases between. This CDR3 contains 18 residues. CDR3 sequence reads: CASSPSRAGGGAKNIQYF. CDR3 nucleotides: TGTGCCAGCAGCCCATCCCGGGCTGGAGGTGGGGCCAAAAACATTCAGTACTTC.

This sequence joins TRBV19 and TRBJ2-2; D gene uncertain. The CDR3 loop spans 14 amino acids. V was clipped by 3 bases and J by 9 bases, with 14 bases between them. Germline loops: CDR1 LNHDA, CDR2 SQIVND (reference sequence). The CDR3 sequence: CASSIGSPMRELFF. The CDR3 DNA is TGTGCCAGTAGTATCGGCAGTCCCATGCGGGAGCTGTTTTTT.

J is TRBJ1-5 and V is TRBV15; weak D call: TRBD1 (5 bases). V lost 7 bases and J lost 6, with 25 bases in between. The V gene's germline CDR1 is LNHNV and CDR2 YYDKDF (reference sequence). The CDR3 has 17 amino acids. The CDR3 sequence is CATTGRIWKGRGQPQHF. As DNA, the CDR3 is TGTGCCACCACAGGTAGGATTTGGAAGGGGAGGGGTCAGCCCCAGCATTTT. The complete variable domain, with remaining parts taken from reference TRBV15 and TRBJ1-5, reads DAMVIQNPRYQVTQFGKPVTLSCSQTLNHNVMYWYQQKSSQAPKLLFHYYDKDFNNEADTPDNFQSRRPNTSFCFLDIRSPGLGDTAMYLCATTGRIWKGRGQPQHFGDGTRLSIL.

The chain links TRBV7-8 to TRBJ2-2, with 9 nucleotides matching TRBD1. The junction had 12 bases not matched to a gene; V was cut back by 10 bases and J by 6 bases. The CDR3 contains 15 residues. Germline CDR1 and CDR2: SGHVS and FQNEAQ. The CDR3 sequence: CATGADRGKSGELFF. CDR3 coding DNA: TGTGCCACCGGAGCGGACAGGGGAAAATCCGGGGAGCTGTTTTTT.

This clone was counted once. The J gene is TRBJ2-7, the V gene TRBV5-1, with 10 bases fitting TRBD2. Germline V gene sequence: CDR1 SGHRS, CDR2 YFSETQ. This CDR3 has 16 amino acids. V lost 0 bases to trimming and J lost 6 bases; unmatched junction nucleotides: 9. CDR3 sequence (DNA): TGCGCCAGCAGCTTGGAGCTAGCGGGGGCGAGGGGCGAGCAGTACTTC. Translated, it gives CASSLELAGARGEQYF.

This clone was picked up a small number of times. A junction end diverges from the germline sequence, so it may reflect a read error. V and J are TRBV4-2 and TRBJ2-5; the D gene is possibly TRBD2 (5 bases). The length of the CDR3 is 16 residues. Germline-derived CDR1 and CDR2 are LGHNA and YNFKEQ. The CDR3 region is CASSQESAGNQETQYF. CDR3 sequence (DNA): TGTGCCAGCAGCCAAGAAAGCGCCGGGAACCAGGAGACCCAGTACTTC.

The chain links TRBV5-1 to TRBJ2-3; no definite D call. This CDR3 is built from 14 residues. Between the trimmed V and J ends, which lost 0 bases and 1 base, there was a span of 6 bases. The V gene's germline CDR1 is SGHRS and CDR2 YFSETQ. The CDR3 DNA is TGCGCCAGCAGCTTGGAAGAGGGCACAGATACGCAGTATTTT. This sequence encodes CASSLEEGTDTQYF.

The chain couples TRBV15 to TRBJ1-2; D remains unclear. V gave up 0 bases and J gave up 2 bases, with 7 bases separating them. Looked up from germline, CDR1 is LNHNV and CDR2 is YYDKDF (reference sequence). The CDR3 spans 14 residues. The DNA for the CDR3 is TGTGCCACCAGCAGAGACAGGACCAACTATGGCTACACCTTC. As protein: CATSRDRTNYGYTF.

V usage is TRBV28 and J usage is TRBJ1-5; D remains ambiguous. V was cut by 8 bases and J by 4 bases, with 12 bases left in between. The CDR3 loop spans 13 amino acids. Germline V gives CDR1 MDHEN, CDR2 SYDVKM. Written as DNA, the CDR3 is TGTGCCAGCTCGGAGACTAGAAATCAGCCCCAGCATTTT. Encoded protein: CASSETRNQPQHF.

V and J are TRBV19 and TRBJ2-2; TRBD1 matches at 7 bases. The CDR3 length is 16 residues. CDR1 and CDR2 from the germline V gene are LNHDA and SQIVND (reference sequence). With 5 bases clipped from V and 3 bases from J, the junction kept 9 bases outside the gene matches. CDR3 amino acids: CASSPRQGSYTGELFF. The CDR3 DNA is TGTGCCAGTAGTCCCCGACAGGGTTCGTACACCGGGGAGCTGTTTTTT.

V is TRBV28 and J is TRBJ1-2; 8 bases line up with TRBD1. CDR3 length equals 14 residues. V shed 5 bases, J shed 6 bases, and the junction held 8 bases outside the gene matches. CDR1 MDHEN and CDR2 SYDVKM come from the germline V gene. CDR3 DNA: TGTGCCAGCAGTCAGGGGGCGTTAAGGGATGGCTACACCTTC. Translated: CASSQGALRDGYTF.

The chain employs TRBV27 and TRBJ1-5, with 7 bases matching TRBD1. Per the germline V gene, CDR1 is MNHEY and CDR2 is SMNVEV (reference sequence). With V trimmed by 4 bases and J by 3 bases, 6 bases remained unmatched. The CDR3 consists of 15 residues. CDR3 DNA sequence: TGTGCCAGCAGTTGGACAGGATTGAACAATCAGCCCCAGCATTTT. The encoded protein is CASSWTGLNNQPQHF.

V and J are TRBV2 and TRBJ1-5; D not resolved. V was trimmed by 6 bases and J by 5 bases, leaving 8 bases between them. This CDR3 has 12 residues. The germline gives CDR1 SNHLY, CDR2 FYNNEI. The CDR3 DNA follows: TGTGCCAGCAGAGGAAGCGATCAGCCCCAGCATTTT. Amino acids: CASRGSDQPQHF.

This clone was observed a handful of times. V gene TRBV28 combines with J gene TRBJ2-4; 8 bases fit TRBD2. This CDR3 spans 15 amino acids. CDR1 MDHEN and CDR2 SYDVKM come from the germline V gene. The J segment lost 6 bases and the V segment lost 5 bases, leaving 9 bases of the junction unmatched. The CDR3 loop is CASSNSGIAGNIQYF. The CDR3 coding sequence is TGTGCCAGCAGTAATAGCGGGATTGCCGGAAACATTCAGTACTTC. Based on the CDR3 plus reference TRBV28 and TRBJ2-4, the full variable domain is DVKVTQSSRYLVKRTGEKVFLECVQDMDHENMFWYRQDPGLGLRLIYFSYDVKMKEKGDIPEGYSVSREKKERFSLILESASTNQTSMYLCASSNSGIAGNIQYFGAGTRLSVL.

This chain links TRBV18 with TRBJ1-2, with no clear D. Trimming removed 4 bases from V and 7 bases from J, with 10 bases in between. Germline CDR1 and CDR2: KGHSH and LQKENI. The CDR3 length is 12 residues. CDR3: CASSLQDRGYTF. The CDR3 coding sequence is TGTGCCAGCTCACTTCAGGACCGTGGCTACACCTTC.

The chain has TRBV6-5 and TRBJ1-3, with TRBD1 identical over 7 bases. Losses at the gene ends were 5 bases for V and 2 bases for J; bases not matched to a gene: 6. Germline V CDR1 and CDR2: MNHEY, SVGAGI. The CDR3 spans 15 residues. The DNA for the CDR3 is TGTGCCAGCAGTCAAAGGGGGCTGACTGGAAACACCATATATTTT. Amino acid sequence: CASSQRGLTGNTIYF.

The J gene is TRBJ1-2, the V gene TRBV2; D is undetermined. CDR1 and CDR2 from the germline V gene are SNHLY and FYNNEI. Between the trimmed V and J ends, which lost 4 bases and 13 bases, there was a span of 16 bases. CDR3 length equals 12 residues. CDR3 in amino acids: CASSVGESYSTF. The CDR3 bases are TGTGCCAGCAGTGTAGGCGAATCCTACTCCACCTTC.

V and J are TRBV15 and TRBJ1-3, with D possibly being TRBD1 (6 bases). Looked up from germline, CDR1 is LNHNV and CDR2 is YYDKDF (reference sequence). Trimming removed 2 bases from V and 3 bases from J, with 17 bases in between. The CDR3 has 17 amino acids. CDR3 in DNA: TGTGCCACCAGCAGACTATCGGGACGGACAGTTGGAAACACCATATATTTT. Translating gives CATSRLSGRTVGNTIYF. The whole variable domain, remainder taken from reference TRBV15 and TRBJ1-3, is DAMVIQNPRYQVTQFGKPVTLSCSQTLNHNVMYWYQQKSSQAPKLLFHYYDKDFNNEADTPDNFQSRRPNTSFCFLDIRSPGLGDTAMYLCATSRLSGRTVGNTIYFGEGSWLTVV.

The gene calls are TRBV28 and TRBJ2-5, with D hard to call. Gene TRBJ2-7 matches the end of the DNA better, so the J call may be wrong. CDR1 is MDHEN, CDR2 SYDVKM, per germline. CDR3 size: 12 residues. The CDR3 protein is CASSLIGYEQYF. CDR3 DNA: TGTGCCAGCAGTTTAATAGGTTACGAGCAGTACTTC.